Listed below are T cell receptor beta chains from one sample, sequenced in a study of T-cell reconstitution after alpha-beta-depleted transplantation in children. TCRdb re-called the PCR reads through MiXCR, storing one row per CDR3 protein. The table records about 300,000 distinct CDR3 sequences, roughly a tenth of them present only once. The sample in question was PBMCs, obtained before TCRalphabeta/CD19-depleted stem cell transplant. The receptors derive from a boy under two years old with acute myeloid leukemia, due to receive a stem cell transplant. CDR3s include the opening cysteine and the closing phenylalanine or tryptophan. A D gene is named only where the DNA matches it firmly. Size tells how often a clone was seen (once, few, many) or the class of an expanded clone, and some rows leave it out.

V,size,J,D,CDR3,DNA
TRBV20-1,many,TRBJ2-4,TRBD1,CSARGQGNIQYF,TGCAGTGCTAGGGGACAGGGAAACATTCAGTACTTC
TRBV12-3/TRBV12-4,few,TRBJ2-7,NA,CASSLWGPSYEQYF,TGTGCCAGCAGTTTATGGGGGCCCTCCTACGAGCAGTACTTC
TRBV12-3/TRBV12-4,many,TRBJ2-2,NA,CASSLMQGSTGELFF,TGTGCCAGCAGTTTAATGCAGGGGTCCACCGGGGAGCTGTTTTTT
TRBV24-1,many,TRBJ2-2,NA,CATAWGTGELFF,TGTGCCACCGCTTGGGGTACCGGGGAGCTGTTTTTT
TRBV4-1,few,TRBJ2-1,TRBD1,CASSRPRDRMGNEQFF,TGCGCCAGCAGCCGCCCCAGGGACAGGATGGGCAATGAGCAGTTCTTC
TRBV2,NA,TRBJ2-7,NA,CASSERPAAGFSYEQYF,TGTGCCAGCAGTGAAAGGCCGGCGGCAGGCTTTTCCTACGAGCAGTACTTC
TRBV6-2/TRBV6-3,NA,TRBJ2-1,TRBD2,CASSYKTGLPNNEQFF,TGTGCCAGCAGTTACAAGACGGGACTACCCAACAATGAGCAGTTCTTC
TRBV5-1,NA,TRBJ2-1,NA,CASSFGEGDYNEQFF,TGCGCCAGCAGCTTCGGCGAGGGGGACTACAATGAGCAGTTCTTC
TRBV10-2,few,TRBJ2-1,NA,CASSDLVMDNEQFF,TGCGCCAGCAGTGACCTAGTTATGGACAATGAGCAGTTCTTC
TRBV7-7,many,TRBJ2-5,NA,CASSLSHKETQYF,TGTGCCAGCAGCTTATCCCATAAGGAGACCCAGTACTTC
TRBV7-2,NA,TRBJ2-3,NA,CASSLAYSTDTQYF,TGTGCCAGCAGCTTAGCGTATAGCACAGATACGCAGTATTTT
TRBV7-2,many,TRBJ1-2,NA,CASNRDGGVNYGYTF,TGTGCCAGCAACCGTGACGGGGGGGTCAACTATGGCTACACCTTC
TRBV11-2,few,TRBJ2-1,TRBD2,CASSHAPPLLAGVYEQFF,TGTGCCAGCAGCCATGCCCCACCGCTTTTAGCGGGAGTTTATGAGCAGTTCTTC
TRBV20-1,NA,TRBJ2-3,NA,CSARGQATDTQYF,TGCAGTGCTAGAGGACAGGCAACAGATACGCAGTATTTT
TRBV6-1,many,TRBJ2-3,TRBD1,CASSARDSAWDTQYF,TGTGCCAGCAGTGCCCGGGACAGCGCATGGGATACGCAGTATTTT